This is a list of T cell receptor beta chains from one sample in a study of human T cells and chemical hapten exposure. One entry per CDR3 protein, called by TCRdb with MiXCR from the RACE reads. The sample lists 95,000 or so distinct CDR3 sequences, roughly an eighth seen once, with 3.2% in the top ten. Specimen: whole blood, collected in connection with sensitization to the hapten diphenylcyclopropenone (DPC). The receptors were gathered from a middle-aged woman with alopecia areata. Some clones in this sample may be carry-over from other donors' samples. CDR3s include the opening cysteine and the closing phenylalanine or tryptophan. The order of the fields is CDR3 DNA, CDR3 protein, V gene, clone size, J gene, D gene. The D gene is left open where the match is weak. Clone size is given for some rows only: seen once, a few or many times, or a class if the clone is expanded.

cdr3_nt: TGTGCCAGCAGCTCGGACTATTATACGCAGTATTTT
cdr3_aa: CASSSDYYTQYF
v_call: TRBV5-4
clone_size: many
j_call: TRBJ2-3
d_call: .

cdr3_nt: TGTGCCAGCAGCTGGACCGGGACAGGGAGATACGAGCAGTACTTC
cdr3_aa: CASSWTGTGRYEQYF
v_call: TRBV5-4
clone_size: many
j_call: TRBJ2-7
d_call: TRBD1

cdr3_nt: TGTGCCAGCACATTGTTACATAGCAATCAGCCCCAGCATTTT
cdr3_aa: CASTLLHSNQPQHF
v_call: TRBV6-6
clone_size: .
j_call: TRBJ1-5
d_call: .

cdr3_nt: TGTGCCAGCAGCTCCCAAATTGTCCAAATGGGCTCCTATAATTCACCCCTCCACTTT
cdr3_aa: CASSSQIVQMGSYNSPLHF
v_call: TRBV7-2
clone_size: many
j_call: TRBJ1-6
d_call: .

cdr3_nt: TGTGCCAGGATAAATCAGCCCCAGCATTTT
cdr3_aa: CARINQPQHF
v_call: TRBV3-2
clone_size: many
j_call: TRBJ1-5
d_call: .

cdr3_nt: TGTGCCTGGAGTGGGTCAGGGTACTCCTACGAGCAGTACTTC
cdr3_aa: CAWSGSGYSYEQYF
v_call: TRBV30
clone_size: many
j_call: TRBJ2-7
d_call: .

cdr3_nt: TGTGCCAGCAGCGAGAGGACAGGGGGCCAGCCCCAGCATTTT
cdr3_aa: CASSERTGGQPQHF
v_call: TRBV7-2
clone_size: many
j_call: TRBJ1-5
d_call: TRBD1

cdr3_nt: TGTGCCTGGAGTTATACAGGGAGGGGGACTGAAGCTTTCTTT
cdr3_aa: CAWSYTGRGTEAFF
v_call: TRBV30
clone_size: .
j_call: TRBJ1-1
d_call: .

cdr3_nt: TGTGCCAGCAGCCCCGACAGGGACCATCAGCCCCAGCATTTT
cdr3_aa: CASSPDRDHQPQHF
v_call: TRBV3-1
clone_size: many
j_call: TRBJ1-5
d_call: TRBD1

cdr3_nt: TGCAGCGTTGAAGATCGGGGACTGCCTGGGGAGCAGTTCTTC
cdr3_aa: CSVEDRGLPGEQFF
v_call: TRBV29-1
clone_size: few
j_call: TRBJ2-1
d_call: .

cdr3_nt: TGTGCCAGCACCAGGGGACAGAGCTCCTACGAGCAGTACTTC
cdr3_aa: CASTRGQSSYEQYF
v_call: TRBV7-2
clone_size: .
j_call: TRBJ2-7
d_call: TRBD1

cdr3_nt: TGCGCCAGCAGGGACGGAAGGGGCAATGAGCAGTTCTTC
cdr3_aa: CASRDGRGNEQFF
v_call: TRBV10-2
clone_size: many
j_call: TRBJ2-1
d_call: .

cdr3_nt: TGTGCCAGGAGACAGGGTGAAGCTTTCTTT
cdr3_aa: CARRQGEAFF
v_call: TRBV21-1
clone_size: few
j_call: TRBJ1-1
d_call: .

cdr3_nt: TGTGCCAGCAGTGTAGCGGGAGATTTTCTCGAGCAGTACTTC
cdr3_aa: CASSVAGDFLEQYF
v_call: TRBV27
clone_size: .
j_call: TRBJ2-7
d_call: TRBD2

cdr3_nt: TGTGCCAGCAGCAGGAGCGGGAGATCGTACAATGAGCAGTTCTTC
cdr3_aa: CASSRSGRSYNEQFF
v_call: TRBV21-1
clone_size: many
j_call: TRBJ2-1
d_call: .

cdr3_nt: TGTGCCACGGGGGGGGCGATTCCCTACGAGCAGTACTTC
cdr3_aa: CATGGAIPYEQYF
v_call: TRBV6-4
clone_size: few
j_call: TRBJ2-7
d_call: TRBD2

cdr3_nt: TGTGCCAGCAGACTTGGCCCAGCGGTGACCTACGAGCAGTACTTC
cdr3_aa: CASRLGPAVTYEQYF
v_call: TRBV7-2
clone_size: .
j_call: TRBJ2-7
d_call: .

cdr3_nt: TGTGCCAGTAGTATTAGGGGAGATACGCAGTATTTT
cdr3_aa: CASSIRGDTQYF
v_call: TRBV19
clone_size: many
j_call: TRBJ2-3
d_call: .